These 20 T cell receptor beta chains originate from one sample sequenced in a study of blood T cells in healthy people across ages (dated by TCRdb to the mid-2010s). The receptor library was made with 5' RACE. Sequencing was carried out with an Illumina HiSeq 2500. A second PCR of roughly 7 to 11 cycles was performed with a sample-barcoded 5' primer and a J-beta primer mix. The public reads were quality trimmed at Q25 with fastp and then assembled into clones with MiXCR by TCRdb, keeping productive beta chains. Merged by CDR3 protein, the rows form single entries marked with the most common genes and DNA. The sample profile shows 550,000 to 700,000 distinct CDR3 sequences; roughly 28% of them were found once. The ten largest make up around a sixth of the sample. Sequencing was performed on blood. These receptor sequences come from a woman in her 70s in good health.

This clonotype was seen a few times. This chain links TRBV4-1 with TRBJ2-5, with a tentative D call TRBD1 (6 bases). The V and J ends lost 1 base and 1 base respectively, with 13 bases between them. The CDR3 has 16 amino acids. Germline V gives CDR1 MGHRA, CDR2 YSYEKL. Here the CDR3 DNA reads TGCGCCAGCAGCCAAGCCCCGGACAGAACCCAAGAGACCCAGTACTTC. Translating it yields CASSQAPDRTQETQYF.

Ten or more counts support this clonotype. The chain links TRBV24-1 to TRBJ1-4; 10 positions agree with TRBD1. Germline CDR1 reads KGHDR; CDR2 reads SFDVKD. This CDR3 region has 15 residues. V lost 4 bases and J lost 6; bases outside the gene matches: 4. Here the CDR3 reads CATSDAGTGDEKLFF. The CDR3 nucleotides read TGTGCCACCAGTGACGCCGGGACAGGGGATGAAAAACTGTTTTTT.

This clonotype occurred once. This chain joins TRBV6-6 and TRBJ2-7; no clear D gene. Germline CDR1 is MNHNY and CDR2 is SVGAGI (reference sequence). Between the trimmed V and J ends, which lost 6 bases and 3 bases, there was a span of 3 bases. CDR3 length equals 10 residues. CDR3 bases: TGTGCCAGCAGGGACTACGAGCAGTACTTC. This codes for CASRDYEQYF.

This chain connects TRBV5-1 to TRBJ1-6, with TRBD1 matching 9 bases. This CDR3 is 16 amino acids long. Germline values: CDR1 SGHRS, CDR2 YFSETQ. Trimming cost V 2 bases and J 7 bases; bases outside gene matches: 7. The CDR3 DNA reads as TGCGCCAGCAGCTTTTCAACAGGGGGCTCGAATTCACCCCTCCACTTT. It is translated as CASSFSTGGSNSPLHF.

The chain combines TRBV5-5 with TRBJ1-2; weak D call: TRBD1 (5 bases). Trimming removed 1 base from V and 2 bases from J, with 9 bases in between. Germline lookup yields CDR1 SGHKS and CDR2 YYEKEE (reference sequence). The CDR3 is 14 amino acids. The chain's CDR3 is CASSLRDGNYGYTF. The DNA of the CDR3 is TGTGCCAGCAGCTTGAGGGACGGGAACTATGGCTACACCTTC. The full variable domain, in which reference TRBV5-5 and TRBJ1-2 provide the parts outside the CDR3, is DAGVTQSPTHLIKTRGQQVTLRCSPISGHKSVSWYQQVLGQGPQFIFQYYEKEERGRGNFPDRFSARQFPNYSSELNVNALLLGDSALYLCASSLRDGNYGYTFGSGTRLTVV.

The chain couples TRBV6-1 to TRBJ1-2, with TRBD1 identical over 7 bases. Trimming at V came to 8 bases and at J to 3 bases, leaving 15 bases not matched to a gene. This CDR3 is 16 amino acids long. Germline V gene data show CDR1 as MNHNS and CDR2 as SASEGT. The CDR3 region has the DNA TGTGCCAGCCGCCAGGAGACAATCAGGGGGGACTATGGCTACACCTTC. Translated, it gives CASRQETIRGDYGYTF.

The genes are TRBV5-1 and TRBJ2-4; tentative D call: TRBD1 (6 bases). Trimming shortened V by 2 bases and J by 8 bases, and 14 bases separated the two germline ends. Germline CDR1 reads SGHRS; CDR2 reads YFSETQ. The CDR3 covers 14 residues. The DNA for the CDR3 is TGCGCCAGCAGCTTAAGGCTGGGGGCTGACATTCAGTACTTC. Its translation is CASSLRLGADIQYF.

In DNA form, the CDR3 reads TGCAGTGCCAAGGACGGTAGCTCCTATAATTCACCCCTCCACTTT. This codes for CSAKDGSSYNSPLHF. The chain couples TRBV20-1 to TRBJ1-6; D is unresolved. CDR1 and CDR2 (germline): DFQATT, SNEGSKA (reference sequence). Trimming shortened V by 6 bases and J by 0 bases, and 12 bases separated the two germline ends. This CDR3 is built from 15 residues.

The J gene is TRBJ2-1, the V gene TRBV19; a weak D match, TRBD2 (7 bases). The ends were cut back, 5 bases at V and 8 bases at J, with 16 bases in the middle. Germline assignment: CDR1 LNHDA and CDR2 SQIVND (reference sequence). This CDR3 is 14 amino acids long. The CDR3 here is CASSFRGGVDEQFF. In nucleotides, the CDR3 is TGTGCCAGTAGTTTTAGGGGGGGAGTCGATGAGCAGTTCTTC.

There are a few counts of this clonotype. The chain has TRBV4-3 and TRBJ2-5; D call uncertain. CDR3 size: 14 residues. V lost 1 base and J 7 bases, leaving 13 bases between the germline ends. Germline CDR1 and CDR2: LGHNA and YSLEER. CDR3 nucleotide sequence: TGCGCCAGCAGCCAAGGAGACTCCTGGGGGACCCAGTACTTC. It yields the protein CASSQGDSWGTQYF.

The V gene is TRBV12-3 or TRBV12-4, the J gene TRBJ1-3; D might be TRBD1 (5 bases). CDR3 length equals 15 residues. V dropped 5 bases and J dropped 0 bases, with 11 bases sitting between them. The chain's CDR3 is CASSPQAYSGNTIYF. The CDR3 DNA reads TGTGCCAGCAGTCCACAGGCTTACTCTGGAAACACCATATATTTT.

This clonotype was detected only a few times. The V and J genes are TRBV7-2 and TRBJ1-6; maybe TRBD1 (5 bases). V lost 2 bases and J 6 bases, leaving 8 bases between the germline ends. The length of the CDR3 is 14 residues. Germline V lookup: CDR1 SGHTA, CDR2 FQGNSA. DNA for the CDR3: TGTGCCAGCAGCTTACTTGACAGTAATTCACCCCTCCACTTT. It yields the protein CASSLLDSNSPLHF.

This clonotype turned up a few times. The chain combines TRBV20-1 with TRBJ1-1, with TRBD1 matching 9 bases. The CDR3 consists of 15 residues. Germline V gene sequence: CDR1 DFQATT, CDR2 SNEGSKA (reference sequence). J gave up 4 bases and V 3 bases, and 9 bases lay outside the gene matches. The CDR3 region has the DNA TGCAGTGCTAGGGATCACAGGGGGCGCGGCACTGAAGCTTTCTTT. Translated, it gives CSARDHRGRGTEAFF.

This chain uses TRBV30 with TRBJ1-3; tentative D call: TRBD1 (6 bases). This CDR3 has 13 amino acids. V was pared by 4 bases and J by 3 bases, with 10 bases between. Germline CDR1 and CDR2: GTSNPN and SVGIG (reference sequence). The CDR3 bases are TGTGCCTGGATATGGGGGCATGGAAACACCATATATTTT. The encoded protein is CAWIWGHGNTIYF.

This clonotype was seen only a few times. A single base separates this from a much larger clone, so it may be a read error. This chain links TRBV6-1 with TRBJ2-1; the match to TRBD1 covers 7 bases. This CDR3 is 14 amino acids long. Looked up from germline, CDR1 is MNHNS and CDR2 is SASEGT. J gave up 2 bases and V 6 bases, and 4 bases lay outside the gene matches. CDR3 residues: CASSRQGTYNEQFF. CDR3 nucleotide sequence: TGTGCCAGCAGCCGACAGGGAACCTACAATGAGCAGTTCTTC.

The CDR3 sequence: CASSLGGSATEAFF. DNA for the CDR3: TGTGCCAGCAGCTTAGGGGGCTCCGCCACTGAAGCTTTCTTT. The rearrangement uses TRBV7-9 and TRBJ1-1; D is perhaps TRBD1 (5 bases). This CDR3 spans 14 amino acids. With 1 base removed from V and 4 bases from J, the gap between germline ends came to 10 bases. The germline V gene has CDR1 SEHNR and CDR2 FQNEAQ (reference sequence).

This clonotype was detected once. The rearrangement uses TRBV4-2 and TRBJ2-5, with a possible D match to TRBD2 (5 bases). V lost 0 bases and J 7 bases, leaving 12 bases between the germline ends. The CDR3 consists of 14 residues. The V gene's germline CDR1 is LGHNA and CDR2 YNFKEQ. CDR3 bases: TGTGCCAGCAGCCAAGAGCGGCTAGCCGGGACCCAGTACTTC. Translated, it gives CASSQERLAGTQYF.

This clonotype was picked up a small number of times. J is TRBJ1-2 and V is TRBV6-6; D gene unclear. The CDR3 spans 12 residues. Looked up from germline, CDR1 is MNHNY and CDR2 is SVGAGI (reference sequence). The V end was cut by 2 bases, the J end by 7 bases, with 8 bases between. The CDR3 here is CASSYDLSGYTF. Written as DNA, the CDR3 is TGTGCCAGCAGTTACGATTTGAGTGGCTACACCTTC.

As to this clonotype: The CDR3 ends on some other residue instead of the conserved phenylalanine or tryptophan, so this is likely a read error. The chain carries TRBV7-2 and TRBJ2-7; 7 bases map to TRBD1. The ends lost 7 bases at V and 0 bases at J; junction bases unmatched: 3. CDR3 size: 13 residues. The V gene's germline CDR1 is SGHTA and CDR2 FQGNSA. In DNA form, the CDR3 reads TGTGCCAGCAACCGACAGGGCTCCTACGAGCAGTACTCC. Protein sequence: CASNRQGSYEQYS.

The chain couples TRBV6-5 to TRBJ1-4, with D tentatively TRBD1 (5 bases). Germline V gene sequence: CDR1 MNHEY, CDR2 SVGAGI. CDR3 length equals 14 residues. Trimming stripped 2 bases from V and 3 bases from J, with 7 bases between. This chain's CDR3 is CASSYLGANEKLFF. The CDR3 region has the DNA TGTGCCAGCAGTTACCTAGGGGCTAATGAAAAACTGTTTTTT.